The 25 T cell receptor beta chains given below trace back to one sample, sequenced in a study of shared clonotypes between healthy human individuals. Using immunoSEQ multiplex PCR, the repertoire was profiled, and TCRdb retains in-frame clones only, with some absent. The sample lists 2 million to 2.5 million clones, nearly 97% seen once, with roughly 0.13% in the top ten. The sample comprised naive CD4+ T cells sorted from blood. The subset here: CD45RA+ positively selected. These receptors all come from a man aged 18 to 29 in good health.

The V and J genes are TRBV14 and TRBJ1-2; the D is unclear. CDR3 length: 11 amino acids. V gave up 6 bases and J gave up 3 bases, with 5 bases separating them. The germline gives CDR1 SGHDN, CDR2 FVKESK. The CDR3 DNA follows: TGTGCCAGCAGTCCCCACTATGGCTACACCTTC. Translating it yields CASSPHYGYTF. The full variable domain, completed using reference TRBV14 and TRBJ1-2, is EAGVTQFPSHSVIEKGQTVTLRCDPISGHDNLYWYRRVMGKEIKFLLHFVKESKQDESGMPNNRFLAERTGGTYSTLKVQPAELEDSGVYFCASSPHYGYTFGSGTRLTVV.

In DNA form, the CDR3 reads TGTTCCACGGGACGGGACACCGGGGAGCTGTTTTTT. It translates to CSTGRDTGELFF. The chain employs TRBV13 and TRBJ2-2; D possibly matches TRBD1 or TRBD2 (5 bases each). Germline V gives CDR1 PRHDT, CDR2 FYEKMQ (reference sequence). CDR3 size: 12 residues. Variable domain in full (rest from reference TRBV13 and TRBJ2-2): AAGVIQSPRHLIKEKRETATLKCYPIPRHDTVYWYQQGPGQDPQFLISFYEKMQSDKGSIPDRFSAQQFSDYHSELNMSSLELGDSALYFCSTGRDTGELFFGEGSRLTVL.

The chain recombines TRBV5-1 with TRBJ1-1; TRBD1 might be the D (5 bases). V lost 4 bases and J 1 base, leaving 14 bases between the germline ends. The CDR3 covers 15 residues. Germline V gene sequence: CDR1 SGHRS, CDR2 YFSETQ. The chain's CDR3 is CASSPTQGRNTEAFF. Written as DNA, the CDR3 is TGCGCCAGCAGCCCAACGCAGGGTCGGAACACTGAAGCTTTCTTT.

The chain links TRBV2 to TRBJ2-3; D ambiguous. Trimming shortened V by 5 bases and J by 4 bases, and 4 bases separated the two germline ends. Germline V gene data show CDR1 as SNHLY and CDR2 as FYNNEI. This CDR3 is 11 amino acids long. The CDR3 reads CASSWADTQYF. Written as DNA, the CDR3 is TGTGCCAGCAGTTGGGCAGATACGCAGTATTTT.

This clone has just one count. The CDR3 spells CSAIKGAFF. The CDR3 DNA sequence: TGCAGTGCCATTAAAGGAGCTTTCTTT. The V and J genes are TRBV20-1 and TRBJ1-1, with no clear D. With 6 bases removed from V and 10 bases from J, the gap between germline ends came to 9 bases. CDR3 length equals 9 residues. Germline-derived CDR1 and CDR2 are DFQATT and SNEGSKA (reference sequence).

This chain connects TRBV5-6 to TRBJ2-2; 9 nucleotides match TRBD1. The CDR3 has 16 residues. Germline CDR1 and CDR2: SGHDT and YYEEEE. Trimming cost V 4 bases and J 6 bases; bases outside gene matches: 10. Written as DNA, the CDR3 is TGTGCCAGCAGCCGGATGGACAGGGGCGGGTCCGGGGAGCTGTTTTTT. Its protein is CASSRMDRGGSGELFF. Based on the CDR3 plus reference TRBV5-6 and TRBJ2-2, the full variable domain is DAGVTQSPTHLIKTRGQQVTLRCSPKSGHDTVSWYQQALGQGPQFIFQYYEEEERQRGNFPDRFSGHQFPNYSSELNVNALLLGDSALYLCASSRMDRGGSGELFFGEGSRLTVL.

V is TRBV28 and J is TRBJ1-1; TRBD1 matches at 9 bases. The CDR3 is 15 residues long. V was clipped by 5 bases and J by 2 bases; unmatched bases: 6. Per germline, CDR1 MDHEN and CDR2 SYDVKM. The CDR3 region is CASSKQGAGNTEAFF. The CDR3 region has the DNA TGTGCCAGCAGTAAACAGGGGGCGGGTAACACTGAAGCTTTCTTT.

The chain has TRBV5-1 and TRBJ2-5; D is tentatively TRBD1 or TRBD2 (6 bases each). This CDR3 region has 15 residues. The germline gives CDR1 SGHRS, CDR2 YFSETQ. V lost 0 bases, J lost 2 bases, and 11 bases lay in between. The CDR3 loop reads CASSLGRGRQETQYF. The CDR3 nucleotides are TGCGCCAGCAGCTTGGGTAGGGGGAGGCAAGAGACCCAGTACTTC. Complete variable domain (other parts from reference TRBV5-1 and TRBJ2-5): KAGVTQTPRYLIKTRGQQVTLSCSPISGHRSVSWYQQTPGQGLQFLFEYFSETQRNKGNFPGRFSGRQFSNSRSEMNVSTLELGDSALYLCASSLGRGRQETQYFGPGTRLLVL.

On this clone itself: This same CDR3 is encoded by further DNA sequences in the sample. This chain joins TRBV18 and TRBJ2-7, with D hard to call. V was shortened by 2 bases and J by 1 base, with 6 bases between the two germline ends. This CDR3 has 13 residues. CDR1 and CDR2 from the germline V gene are KGHSH and LQKENI. This chain's CDR3 is CASSPIGSYEQYF. The CDR3 region has the DNA TGTGCCAGCTCACCAATAGGATCCTACGAGCAGTACTTC. Filled out from reference TRBV18 and TRBJ2-7, the complete variable domain reads NAGVMQNPRHLVRRRGQEARLRCSPMKGHSHVYWYRQLPEEGLKFMVYLQKENIIDESGMPKERFSAEFPKEGPSILRIQQVVRGDSAAYFCASSPIGSYEQYFGPGTRLTVT.

This clone was seen just once. This chain links TRBV28 with TRBJ1-1; D not certain. V gave up 6 bases and J gave up 10 bases, with 15 bases separating them. Germline V gene sequence: CDR1 MDHEN, CDR2 SYDVKM. CDR3 length equals 12 residues. CDR3 sequence: CASSQTLTGAFF. CDR3 in DNA: TGTGCCAGCAGCCAGACACTGACGGGAGCTTTCTTT.

The chain carries TRBV7-8 and TRBJ2-7, with D perhaps being TRBD1 or TRBD2 (5 bases each). V was shortened by 6 bases and J by 4 bases, with 22 bases between the two germline ends. This CDR3 region has 16 residues. CDR1 is SGHVS and CDR2 is FQNEAQ in the germline V gene. The CDR3 reads CASSLSPGPRIYEQYF. The CDR3 nucleotides read TGTGCCAGCAGTCTTTCACCGGGACCCAGAATTTACGAGCAGTACTTC.

The V gene is TRBV5-4, the J gene TRBJ1-3; 9 nucleotides match TRBD1. Germline assignment: CDR1 SGHNT and CDR2 YYREEE (reference sequence). Trimming took 3 bases from V and 4 from J; bases not matched to a gene: 5. The CDR3 contains 15 residues. CDR3 in DNA: TGTGCCAGCAGCTCCCGGACAGGGGAAGGAAACACCATATATTTT. This translates into CASSSRTGEGNTIYF.

A single count supports this clone. V and J are TRBV7-2 and TRBJ1-2, with D tentatively TRBD1 (6 bases). CDR3 length: 15 amino acids. Looked up from germline, CDR1 is SGHTA and CDR2 is FQGNSA. V was cut by 1 base and J by 7 bases, with 16 bases left in between. The CDR3 is CASSLVRGGLGGYTF. As DNA, the CDR3 is TGTGCCAGCAGCTTAGTTCGTGGGGGGCTGGGTGGCTACACCTTC.

DNA of the CDR3: TGTGCCAGCAGCGGAGCTTCCCCAGGGGAAAAACTGTTTTTT. It encodes CASSGASPGEKLFF. V and J are TRBV7-2 and TRBJ1-4; maybe TRBD1 (5 bases). This CDR3 contains 14 residues. The V end was cut by 5 bases, the J end by 8 bases, with 15 bases between. Germline V CDR1 and CDR2: SGHTA, FQGNSA.

Concerning this clone: In the same sample, other DNA sequences code for this CDR3. The chain recombines TRBV28 with TRBJ1-2; TRBD1 might be the D (6 bases). The CDR3 sequence is 13 residues long. Germline CDR1 is MDHEN and CDR2 is SYDVKM. V gave up 4 bases and J gave up 7 bases, with 13 bases separating them. The DNA of the CDR3 is TGTGCCAGCAGTTCCGGGACAATCGGTGGCTACACCTTC. It codes for CASSSGTIGGYTF.

The chain recombines TRBV18 with TRBJ2-3; D possibly corresponds to TRBD1 (7 bases). This CDR3 contains 14 residues. Trimming shortened V by 3 bases and J by 4 bases, and 11 bases separated the two germline ends. The germline V gene has CDR1 KGHSH and CDR2 LQKENI. CDR3 bases: TGTGCCAGCTCACCTGCGGGACAGTCAGATACGCAGTATTTT. It is translated as CASSPAGQSDTQYF.

The chain couples TRBV5-1 to TRBJ2-4; no definite D call. Trimming cost V 0 bases and J 10 bases, with 14 bases left between them. Germline V gene sequence: CDR1 SGHRS, CDR2 YFSETQ. This CDR3 comprises 14 residues. CDR3 DNA: TGCGCCAGCAGCTTGGAATGGGAAGGCCGGATTCAGTACTTC. Translating gives CASSLEWEGRIQYF.

V is TRBV2 and J is TRBJ2-1, with 9 nucleotides matching TRBD2. The CDR3 extends over 13 amino acids. V lost 6 bases and J lost 9; bases outside the gene matches: 6. The germline CDR1 and CDR2 sequences are SNHLY and FYNNEI. CDR3 DNA: TGTGCCAGCAGGCTAGCGGGAATAGGTGAGCAGTTCTTC. Amino acid sequence: CASRLAGIGEQFF.

This chain links TRBV5-1 with TRBJ2-7, with D maybe TRBD1 (6 bases). The CDR3 has 14 amino acids. V was cut by 2 bases and J by 5 bases, with 14 bases left in between. CDR1 SGHRS and CDR2 YFSETQ come from the germline V gene. CDR3 DNA sequence: TGCGCCAGCAGCTTACGGGCAGGGGTTAACGAGCAGTACTTC. It specifies CASSLRAGVNEQYF.

The rearrangement joins TRBV14 to TRBJ2-7, with 10 bases lining up with TRBD1. CDR3 length equals 16 residues. The ends lost 0 bases at V and 5 bases at J; junction bases unmatched: 7. Germline V gives CDR1 SGHDN, CDR2 FVKESK. This chain's CDR3 is CASSQDLKGQGDEQYF. DNA of the CDR3: TGTGCCAGCAGCCAAGATCTAAAAGGACAGGGGGACGAGCAGTACTTC.

The chain has TRBV12-5 and TRBJ2-2; D not resolved. Trimming left V 8 bases short and J 4 bases short, with 11 bases between. The CDR3 loop spans 13 amino acids. From germline, CDR1 is LGHNT and CDR2 FRNRAP. The DNA for the CDR3 is TGTGCTAGTTTCCGGCAGCTCACCGGGGAGCTGTTTTTT. Protein sequence: CASFRQLTGELFF.

This chain connects TRBV4-1 to TRBJ1-3; 7 bases fit TRBD1. This CDR3 spans 18 amino acids. J was trimmed by 1 base and V by 3 bases; bases with no gene match: 12. The germline V gene has CDR1 MGHRA and CDR2 YSYEKL. CDR3 nucleotide sequence: TGCGCCAGCAGCCAGGGAGCGCAGGGGGACAAGTCTGGAAACACCATATATTTT. The encoded protein is CASSQGAQGDKSGNTIYF.

The rearrangement links TRBV19 to TRBJ1-1; TRBD1 matches at 8 bases. J gave up 1 base and V 2 bases, and 6 bases lay outside the gene matches. CDR1 and CDR2 (germline): LNHDA, SQIVND (reference sequence). This CDR3 has 16 residues. The CDR3 spells CASSISPGTGNTEAFF. The CDR3 DNA reads TGTGCCAGTAGTATAAGTCCCGGGACAGGGAACACTGAAGCTTTCTTT.

V and J are TRBV21-1 and TRBJ2-2; the listed D gene, TRBD1, was not tested against the DNA. TRBV21-1 is a pseudogene. The CDR3 extends over 16 amino acids. The CDR3 nucleotides are TGTGCCAGCAGCAAAGGATTAACCCGATCAGCCGGGGAGCTGTTTTTT. It codes for CASSKGLTRSAGELFF.

The genes are TRBV5-1 and TRBJ2-7; TRBD1 aligns across 9 bases. The CDR3 is made up of 15 amino acids. Germline-derived CDR1 and CDR2 are SGHRS and YFSETQ. V trimming: 4 bases; J trimming: 1 base; junction bases outside the gene matches: 6. The CDR3 nucleotides are TGCGCCAGCAGCCCGGGACAGGGAGTTTCCTACGAGCAGTACTTC. It codes for CASSPGQGVSYEQYF.